The 18 T cell receptor beta chains presented below share a single source sample, sequenced in a study of beta chain features in type 1 diabetes. Investigators reverse transcribed all isolated RNA, so they sequenced expressed TCRB transcripts. The repertoire was sequenced with immunoSEQ multiplex PCR; TCRdb's copy has only in-frame clones and lacks some. This sample has about 250,000 clones, with 11% to 15% found just once. The sample taken for sequencing was naive CD4+ T cells from blood. The receptors derive from a woman between 40 and 55 years old in good health.

This clone was picked up a small number of times. The rearrangement joins TRBV18 to TRBJ2-3; no definite D call. CDR1 is KGHSH, CDR2 LQKENI, per germline. The CDR3 is 15 amino acids. V dropped 3 bases and J dropped 2 bases, with 12 bases sitting between them. CDR3 nucleotides: TGTGCCAGCTCACCGCTCTCCACTACCACAGATACGCAGTATTTT. It codes for CASSPLSTTTDTQYF.

The table lists this clone with a few counts. The chain uses TRBV7-2 and TRBJ2-1; 10 bases are shared with TRBD1. Germline CDR1 reads SGHTA; CDR2 reads FQGNSA. CDR3 length: 15 residues. Trimming cost V 2 bases and J 5 bases; bases outside gene matches: 3. In DNA, the CDR3 is TGTGCCAGCAGCTTAAGGACAGGGGGTAACAATGAGCAGTTCTTC. This codes for CASSLRTGGNNEQFF.

The V call is TRBV12-5, the J call TRBJ2-7; TRBD1 matches at 11 bases. Germline V lookup: CDR1 LGHNT, CDR2 FRNRAP. The CDR3 extends over 15 amino acids. Trimming cost V 4 bases and J 3 bases; bases outside gene matches: 5. The CDR3: CASGYGQGAVYEQYF. For the CDR3, the DNA is TGTGCTAGTGGTTATGGACAGGGGGCTGTCTACGAGCAGTACTTC.

This clone has more than one count but fewer than ten. Other DNA sequences in the same sample also yield this CDR3. The genes are TRBV5-1 and TRBJ2-3; D gene uncertain. V lost 0 bases, J lost 0 bases, and 5 bases lay in between. The germline gives CDR1 SGHRS, CDR2 YFSETQ. The CDR3 is made up of 14 amino acids. Here the CDR3 DNA reads TGCGCCAGCAGCTTGGGCGGCAGCACAGATACGCAGTATTTT. Translating it yields CASSLGGSTDTQYF.

A remark on this clone: One junction end does not reproduce the germline sequence, and a read error may be involved. The V gene is TRBV25-1, the J gene TRBJ1-2, with TRBD1 matching 9 bases. This CDR3 has 15 residues. Germline CDR1 is MGHDK and CDR2 is SYGVNS. The CDR3 sequence is CAISELGQGSNGYTF. As DNA, the CDR3 is TGTGCCATCAGTGAATTAGGACAGGGGAGTAATGGCTACACCTTC.

V and J are TRBV10-3 and TRBJ1-1, with D maybe TRBD1 (5 bases). V lost 4 bases, J lost 5 bases, and 8 bases lay in between. Germline V gene lookup returns CDR1 ENHRY and CDR2 SYGVKD. CDR3 length equals 12 residues. This chain's CDR3 is CAISGQGTEAFF. The CDR3 DNA reads as TGTGCCATCAGTGGGCAGGGAACTGAAGCTTTCTTT.

The chain joins TRBV6-1 to TRBJ1-1; TRBD1 might be the D (6 bases). In germline, CDR1 is MNHNS, CDR2 SASEGT. V was trimmed by 8 bases and J by 0 bases, leaving 10 bases between them. The CDR3 covers 13 residues. CDR3 residues: CASGQKVNTEAFF. The CDR3, as DNA: TGTGCCAGCGGACAGAAAGTGAACACTGAAGCTTTCTTT.

This clone has more than one count but fewer than ten. This CDR3 is CASSISPTGGYGYTF. In DNA form, the CDR3 reads TGTGCCAGTAGTATATCCCCAACAGGGGGCTATGGCTACACCTTC. The chain uses TRBV19 and TRBJ1-2; TRBD1 matches at 8 bases. Unmatched junction bases numbered 6, after V lost 2 bases and J lost 4 bases. Germline lookup yields CDR1 LNHDA and CDR2 SQIVND (reference sequence). The CDR3 contains 15 residues. The entire variable domain, with the rest obtained from reference TRBV19 and TRBJ1-2, is as follows: DGGITQSPKYLFRKEGQNVTLSCEQNLNHDAMYWYRQDPGQGLRLIYYSQIVNDFQKGDIAEGYSVSREKKESFPLTVTSAQKNPTAFYLCASSISPTGGYGYTFGSGTRLTVV.

In this sample, this clone turned up many times. The CDR3 DNA is TGCAGCGTTGAAGTCGGGGGCTACAATGAGCAGTTCTTC. Its protein product is CSVEVGGYNEQFF. This chain joins TRBV29-1 and TRBJ2-1, with TRBD2 as a possible D gene (6 bases). The CDR3 has 13 amino acids. CDR1 is SQVTM and CDR2 is ANQGSEA in the germline V gene. V lost 1 base and J 3 bases, leaving 7 bases between the germline ends.

This clone was picked up a small number of times. The chain is built from TRBV9 and TRBJ2-7; possible D gene TRBD1, 6 bases. Germline CDR1 and CDR2: SGDLS and YYNGEE. Between the trimmed V and J ends, which lost 5 bases and 6 bases, there was a span of 15 bases. CDR3 size: 13 residues. Here the CDR3 DNA reads TGTGCCAGCAGTTGGACACTCAGGGGCGAGCAGTACTTC. Translation gives CASSWTLRGEQYF.

The chain joins TRBV14 to TRBJ2-7; a possible D gene is TRBD1 (5 bases). Trimming shortened V by 5 bases and J by 9 bases, and 11 bases separated the two germline ends. Germline V gene data show CDR1 as SGHDN and CDR2 as FVKESK. The CDR3 length is 11 residues. The DNA of the CDR3 is TGTGCCAGCAGCGCCTCAGGGCGGCAGTACTTC. Translation gives CASSASGRQYF.

V is TRBV15 and J is TRBJ1-1, with TRBD1 identical over 8 bases. The germline V gene has CDR1 LNHNV and CDR2 YYDKDF (reference sequence). V shed 7 bases, J shed 1 base, and the junction held 2 bases outside the gene matches. The CDR3 contains 13 residues. The CDR3 nucleotides read TGTGCCACCAACGGACAGGGGAACACTGAAGCTTTCTTT. Amino acids: CATNGQGNTEAFF.

There are a few counts of this clone. The chain employs TRBV7-2 and TRBJ1-5; unclear D gene. The CDR3 has 15 residues. The V gene lost 2 bases and the J gene lost 2 bases, with 10 bases spanning the gap. Germline CDR1 SGHTA, CDR2 FQGNSA. CDR3 nucleotides: TGTGCCAGCAGCTTACGCGGGATGCGCAATCAGCCCCAGCATTTT. It encodes CASSLRGMRNQPQHF.

The CDR3 coding sequence is TGTGCCAGCAGCTTAACTAGCGGGGGGTTTCTCGGGGAGCTGTTTTTT. Its protein product is CASSLTSGGFLGELFF. V and J are TRBV7-2 and TRBJ2-2, with 12 positions matching TRBD2. Unmatched junction bases numbered 5, after V lost 2 bases and J lost 7 bases. CDR1 is SGHTA, CDR2 FQGNSA, per germline. CDR3 length equals 16 residues.

The CDR3 reads CASSEFRTGFVTNEKLFF. The CDR3 coding sequence is TGTGCCAGCAGTGAATTCAGGACAGGGTTTGTGACTAATGAAAAACTGTTTTTT. The chain has TRBV25-1 and TRBJ1-4; 8 bases are a match to TRBD1. Per the germline V gene, CDR1 is MGHDK and CDR2 is SYGVNS. With 1 base clipped from V and 2 bases from J, the junction kept 9 bases outside the gene matches. There are 18 residues in the CDR3.

This clone was observed a handful of times. The chain has TRBV28 and TRBJ1-5, with 7 bases fitting TRBD1. This CDR3 spans 16 amino acids. Germline CDR1 MDHEN, CDR2 SYDVKM. The trim removed 4 bases at V and 4 bases at J, leaving 10 bases unmatched. The CDR3 reads CASSWGVGGMNQPQHF. In DNA form, the CDR3 reads TGTGCCAGCAGTTGGGGGGTAGGGGGCATGAATCAGCCCCAGCATTTT.

This clone was seen a handful of times. The chain combines TRBV7-9 with TRBJ1-1; 8 bases match TRBD1. Germline CDR1 is SEHNR and CDR2 is FQNEAQ (reference sequence). The CDR3 length is 14 residues. J lost 3 bases, V lost 8 bases, and 8 bases had no gene match. The CDR3 coding sequence is TGTGCCAGCGAGCTGACAGGGGCCTACACTGAAGCTTTCTTT. It codes for CASELTGAYTEAFF.

This chain links TRBV2 with TRBJ2-7, with 9 bases fitting TRBD2. This CDR3 has 15 amino acids. V shed 5 bases and J 3 bases; nucleotides not matched to a gene: 8. Germline V gene data show CDR1 as SNHLY and CDR2 as FYNNEI. DNA for the CDR3: TGTGCCAGCAGTCAAAGCGGGGGGTCGGGCTACGAGCAGTACTTC. Translation: CASSQSGGSGYEQYF.